Below are 20 T cell receptor beta chains sequenced from a single sample in a study of blood T cell repertoires in COVID-19. The protocol was immunoSEQ multiplex PCR, while the TCRdb copy is restricted to in-frame clones and leaves out a portion. Of 200,000 to 250,000 clones in the sample, 80% to 90% are singletons; the top ten hold 2% to 3%. The sample taken for sequencing was PBMCs or T cells enriched from blood (not recorded which). The source of these receptors is a woman under 40 with acute COVID-19.

A word on this clone: This specimen includes other DNA sequences encoding the same CDR3. This chain links TRBV10-3 with TRBJ1-2, with D possibly being TRBD1 (6 bases). Trimming cost V 8 bases and J 6 bases, with 16 bases left between them. The CDR3 runs 13 residues. Germline CDR1 reads ENHRY; CDR2 reads SYGVKD. CDR3 nucleotide sequence: TGTGCCATCCGGGGGGGGCCCGGGGATGGCTACACCTTC. This codes for CAIRGGPGDGYTF.

This chain's CDR3 is CASSQDPQASGVDNEQFF. In DNA, the CDR3 is TGCGCCAGCAGCCAGGATCCTCAGGCTAGCGGGGTAGACAATGAGCAGTTCTTC. The J gene is TRBJ2-1, the V gene TRBV4-3; 9 bases are a match to TRBD2. The CDR3 spans 18 residues. The junction had 14 bases not matched to a gene; V was cut back by 3 bases and J by 5 bases. Germline V gene lookup returns CDR1 LGHNA and CDR2 YSLEER.

The rearrangement links TRBV5-6 to TRBJ2-3; 13 bases align to TRBD2. J lost 6 bases, V lost 5 bases, and 9 bases had no gene match. This CDR3 has 16 amino acids. CDR1 and CDR2 from the germline V gene are SGHDT and YYEEEE. The CDR3 DNA reads TGTGCCAGCAGGTTACTAGCGGGGGGGCCCGTTGATACGCAGTATTTT. This codes for CASRLLAGGPVDTQYF.

V gene TRBV4-1 combines with J gene TRBJ1-1; D unresolved. The CDR3 is made up of 13 amino acids. Looked up from germline, CDR1 is MGHRA and CDR2 is YSYEKL. The V and J ends lost 1 base and 4 bases respectively, with 7 bases between them. The CDR3 nucleotides are TGCGCCAGCAGCCAAGTTCCCGTCACTGAAGCTTTCTTT. Translated: CASSQVPVTEAFF.

The J gene is TRBJ2-3, the V gene TRBV5-6; 9 bases are shared with TRBD2. V shed 3 bases, J shed 2 bases, and the junction held 7 bases outside the gene matches. The V gene's germline CDR1 is SGHDT and CDR2 YYEEEE. The CDR3 is made up of 16 amino acids. The CDR3 spells CASSSPSGEITDTQYF. The DNA for the CDR3 is TGTGCCAGCAGCTCCCCTAGCGGGGAGATCACAGATACGCAGTATTTT.

The chain couples TRBV27 to TRBJ2-2; weak D call: TRBD2 (6 bases). The CDR3 length is 16 residues. Germline V gene lookup returns CDR1 MNHEY and CDR2 SMNVEV (reference sequence). V was pared by 8 bases and J by 3 bases, with 19 bases between. CDR3: CASRGELGGDTGELFF. The CDR3 DNA reads TGTGCCAGCCGCGGGGAGCTGGGCGGGGACACCGGGGAGCTGTTTTTT.

V and J are TRBV2 and TRBJ1-1, with D hard to call. The length of the CDR3 is 14 residues. V lost 4 bases, J lost 1 base, and 10 bases lay in between. The germline V gene has CDR1 SNHLY and CDR2 FYNNEI. The CDR3 is CASSVEGRNTEAFF. CDR3 bases: TGTGCCAGCAGTGTGGAGGGCAGGAACACTGAAGCTTTCTTT. The complete variable domain, with remaining parts taken from reference TRBV2 and TRBJ1-1, reads EPEVTQTPSHQVTQMGQEVILRCVPISNHLYFYWYRQILGQKVEFLVSFYNNEISEKSEIFDDQFSVERPDGSNFTLKIRSTKLEDSAMYFCASSVEGRNTEAFFGQGTRLTVV.

This clone was seen a single time. The chain joins TRBV7-2 to TRBJ1-5; 9 positions agree with TRBD1. V dropped 4 bases and J dropped 0; count of bases not matched to a gene: 7. The CDR3 sequence is 17 residues long. From germline, CDR1 is SGHTA and CDR2 FQGNSA. CDR3 region: CASSYSGTGFSNQPQHF. The CDR3 DNA sequence: TGTGCCAGCAGCTACTCCGGGACAGGGTTTAGCAATCAGCCCCAGCATTTT.

CDR3 protein: CASSRSGTGGADYGYTF. The CDR3 DNA reads TGTGCCAGCAGCCGATCCGGGACAGGGGGCGCGGACTATGGCTACACCTTC. This chain links TRBV7-9 with TRBJ1-2; TRBD1 matches 12 bases. Germline V gene data show CDR1 as SEHNR and CDR2 as FQNEAQ (reference sequence). The J segment lost 3 bases and the V segment lost 5 bases, leaving 10 bases of the junction unmatched. CDR3 length: 17 amino acids.

The V call is TRBV11-2, the J call TRBJ2-1; D remains ambiguous. Trimming removed 1 base at V and 5 bases at J, with 6 bases between. The CDR3 consists of 13 residues. Germline CDR1 and CDR2: SGHAT and FQNNGV. The CDR3 reads CASSLGPNNEQFF. The CDR3 DNA sequence: TGTGCCAGCAGCTTAGGCCCTAACAATGAGCAGTTCTTC.

The chain recombines TRBV6-5 with TRBJ2-1; maybe TRBD1 (5 bases). The V end lost 9 bases, the J end lost 4 bases, and 19 bases lay between the germline ends. The CDR3 is 15 residues long. Germline values: CDR1 MNHEY, CDR2 SVGAGI. The CDR3 DNA is TGTGCCAGTTCGAGGTCAGGGTCGAGGTACAATGAGCAGTTCTTC. This gives the protein CASSRSGSRYNEQFF.

The chain recombines TRBV7-8 with TRBJ1-1; tentative D call: TRBD1 (6 bases). The CDR3 spans 17 residues. V shed 5 bases and J shed 7 bases, with 26 bases lying between them. Germline-derived CDR1 and CDR2 are SGHVS and FQNEAQ. The DNA for the CDR3 is TGTGCCAGCAGCGCCAACCCGAACAGGGTGTGGGATGATGAAGCTTTCTTT. Encoded protein: CASSANPNRVWDDEAFF.

The V call is TRBV2, the J call TRBJ1-2; 7 nucleotides line up with TRBD1. The J segment lost 3 bases and the V segment lost 6 bases, leaving 4 bases of the junction unmatched. The CDR3 totals 13 residues. Germline CDR1 and CDR2: SNHLY and FYNNEI. CDR3 in amino acids: CASRADRDYGYTF. CDR3 bases: TGTGCCAGCAGAGCCGACAGGGACTATGGCTACACCTTC.

The chain combines TRBV15 with TRBJ2-5; D may be TRBD2 (5 bases). The V gene lost 1 base and the J gene lost 2 bases, with 14 bases spanning the gap. Germline CDR1 LNHNV, CDR2 YYDKDF (reference sequence). This CDR3 has 16 residues. CDR3 sequence: CATSRGDGVAQETQYF. The DNA of the CDR3 is TGTGCCACCAGCAGAGGTGACGGGGTGGCTCAAGAGACCCAGTACTTC.

The chain uses TRBV19 and TRBJ1-1; D not resolved. V was trimmed by 5 bases and J by 8 bases, leaving 21 bases between them. There are 15 residues in the CDR3. Germline CDR1 is LNHDA and CDR2 is SQIVND (reference sequence). CDR3 protein: CASSPARENQEEAFF. In DNA form, the CDR3 reads TGTGCCAGTAGTCCTGCTCGGGAGAATCAAGAAGAAGCTTTCTTT.

V is TRBV15 and J is TRBJ1-3; 7 bases line up with TRBD1. Losses at the gene ends were 2 bases for V and 0 bases for J; bases not matched to a gene: 4. The CDR3 loop spans 16 amino acids. Germline CDR1 is LNHNV and CDR2 is YYDKDF (reference sequence). The CDR3, as DNA: TGTGCCACCAGCAGATCGAGGACAGGCTCTGGAAACACCATATATTTT. Translating it yields CATSRSRTGSGNTIYF.

About this clone itself: This sample includes further DNA sequences coding for the same CDR3. This chain connects TRBV7-2 to TRBJ1-3; 8 bases agree with TRBD1. V was pared by 5 bases and J by 1 base, with 1 base of the junction left unmatched. The CDR3 is 14 residues long. Germline loops: CDR1 SGHTA, CDR2 FQGNSA. The CDR3 reads CASSRTGSGNTIYF. DNA for the CDR3: TGTGCCAGCAGCCGGACAGGGTCTGGAAACACCATATATTTT. The variable domain in full, with the rest retrieved from reference TRBV7-2 and TRBJ1-3, is GAGVSQSPSNKVTEKGKDVELRCDPISGHTALYWYRQSLGQGLEFLIYFQGNSAPDKSGLPSDRFSAERTGGSVSTLTIQRTQQEDSAVYLCASSRTGSGNTIYFGEGSWLTVV.

The genes are TRBV7-2 and TRBJ2-5; possible D gene TRBD2, 6 bases. CDR3 length equals 16 residues. CDR1 is SGHTA and CDR2 is FQGNSA in the germline V gene. V shed 5 bases and J shed 6 bases, with 22 bases lying between them. CDR3 DNA: TGTGCCAGCAGCCAACTGGCTGCGGGGATGCTGAAGACCCAGTACTTC. As protein: CASSQLAAGMLKTQYF.

The chain recombines TRBV3-1 (or the pseudogene TRBV3-2) with TRBJ1-2; D is unclear. Germline values: CDR1 LGHDT, CDR2 YNNKEL (reference sequence). The CDR3 runs 15 residues. V lost 0 bases and J 4 bases, leaving 12 bases between the germline ends. DNA of the CDR3: TGTGCCAGCAGCCAAGATTATGCGGGGAGCTATGGCTACACCTTC. Protein: CASSQDYAGSYGYTF.

This clone was seen once. The chain is built from TRBV7-2 and TRBJ2-1; D call uncertain. The CDR3 is 15 residues long. The germline CDR1 and CDR2 sequences are SGHTA and FQGNSA. The V end was cut by 2 bases, the J end by 1 base, with 9 bases between. The CDR3 spells CASSLLAESYNEQFF. The CDR3 DNA follows: TGTGCCAGCAGCTTACTGGCGGAATCCTACAATGAGCAGTTCTTC.